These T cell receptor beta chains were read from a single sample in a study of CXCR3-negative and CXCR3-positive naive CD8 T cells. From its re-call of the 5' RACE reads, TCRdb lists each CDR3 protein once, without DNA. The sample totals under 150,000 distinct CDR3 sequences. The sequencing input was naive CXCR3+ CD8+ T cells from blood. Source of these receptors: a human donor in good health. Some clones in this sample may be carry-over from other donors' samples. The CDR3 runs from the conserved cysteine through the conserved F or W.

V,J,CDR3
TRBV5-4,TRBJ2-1,CASRLGSYNEQFF
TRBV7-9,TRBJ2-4,CASSLSGGDDWF
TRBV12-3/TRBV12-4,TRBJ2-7,CASSLLTGKSSYEQYF
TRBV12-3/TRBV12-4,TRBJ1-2,CASSLALGGRNYGYTF
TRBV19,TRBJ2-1,CASSILTGLAGGRPYNEQFF
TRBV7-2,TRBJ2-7,CASSVGTEPSYEQYF
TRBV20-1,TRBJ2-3,CSARGPLERDTQYF
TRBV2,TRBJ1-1,CASSEGAVEAFF
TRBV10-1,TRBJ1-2,CASSESPSSISNYGYTF
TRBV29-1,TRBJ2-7,CSVEKPTGYEQYF
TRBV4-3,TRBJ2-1,CASSQGRHLVEQFF
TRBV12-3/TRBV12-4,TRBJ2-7,CASSSELRGPHEQYF
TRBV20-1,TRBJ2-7,CSAGTESSYEQYF
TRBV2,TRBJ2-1,CARLAGGSSSYNEQFF
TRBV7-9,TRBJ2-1,CASIPGPNSQGGMLAGGRNEQFF
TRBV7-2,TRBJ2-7,CASSLLLAQIKNYEQYF
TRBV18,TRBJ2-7,CASSHDHEQYF
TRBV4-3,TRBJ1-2,CASSQYGTPSGDYGYTF
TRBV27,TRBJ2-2,CASSLIGERTGELFF
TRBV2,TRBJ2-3,CASRELAGGPDTQYF
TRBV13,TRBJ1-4,CASSEGTGGNEKLFF
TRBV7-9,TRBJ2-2,CASSLVGFAGELFF
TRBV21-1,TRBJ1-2,CASSKQRVIGYTF
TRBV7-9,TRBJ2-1,CASSLELERGAPFEQFF
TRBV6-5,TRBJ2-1,CASSYSKGQGLLGEQFF
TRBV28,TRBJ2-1,CASSLGAMGLNEQFF
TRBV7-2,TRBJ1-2,CASRSSWGDYGYTF
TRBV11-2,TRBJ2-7,CASSLAAGGTLSYEQYF
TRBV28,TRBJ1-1,CASSLTTEAFF
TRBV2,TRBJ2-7,CASSAEGLAGDKQYF
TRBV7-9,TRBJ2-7,CAAGIGAREQYF
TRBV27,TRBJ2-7,CASSSNFEQYF
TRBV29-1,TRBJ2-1,CSVEVGTNEQFF
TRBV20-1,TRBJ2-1,CSASQLAGAPRWGNEQFF
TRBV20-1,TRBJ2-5,CSAREIGQAQPIHQETQYF
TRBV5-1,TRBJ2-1,CASSWNSGRESDNEQFF
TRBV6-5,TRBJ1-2,CASSSGTDYGYTF
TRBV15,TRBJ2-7,CATSRETGGLDEQYF
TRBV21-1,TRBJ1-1,CASSTRPSRGRERENTEAFF
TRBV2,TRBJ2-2,CASIGAANNGELFF
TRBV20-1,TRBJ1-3,CSARDRDGSSGNTIYF
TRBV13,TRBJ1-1,CASSPRTENTEAFF
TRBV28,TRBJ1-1,CASSLFWPRDSMNTEAFF
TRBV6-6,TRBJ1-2,CASSYAYGYTF
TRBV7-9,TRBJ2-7,CASSLDEKYEQYF
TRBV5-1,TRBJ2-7,CASSKENYEQYF
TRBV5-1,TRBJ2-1,CASSLGTLGNEQFF
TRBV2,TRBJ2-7,CATRTGGYEQYF
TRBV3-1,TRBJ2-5,CASSQDLILNGKETQYF
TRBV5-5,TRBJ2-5,CASSLWGNEETQYF
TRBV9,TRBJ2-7,CASSVADQIGEQYF
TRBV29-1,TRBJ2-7,CSVLADRGTYEQYF
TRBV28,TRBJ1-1,CASSFEGFTEAFF
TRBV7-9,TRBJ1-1,CASSSVGGSPNTEAFF
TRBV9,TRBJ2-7,CASSVVAGGSYEQYF
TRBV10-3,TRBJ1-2,CAIRVISGTELGDFTGYIF
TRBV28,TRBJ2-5,CASRVRGYQETQYF